Listed below are T cell receptor beta chains from one sample, sequenced in a study of CD8 T cells in Susac syndrome. TCRdb called the immunoSEQ multiplex PCR reads again in MiXCR, with one record for every CDR3 protein. The table lists roughly 200,000 distinct CDR3 sequences, 90% to 95% of them singletons, with approximately 0.099% in the top ten. Sequenced material: CD4+ T cells from PBMCs. These receptor sequences come from a human donor with Susac syndrome. The CDR3 runs from the conserved cysteine through the conserved F or W. Each record gives: V gene, J gene, D gene, clone size, CDR3 DNA, CDR3 protein. The D gene is left open where the match is weak. Clone size is given for some rows only: seen once, a few or many times, or a class if the clone is expanded.

V gene: TRBV2; J gene: TRBJ2-1; D gene: TRBD2; clone size: NA; CDR3 DNA: TGTGCCAGCAGTGAAGCGCTTCGGGGACTAGCCGGGGGAGAGCAGTTCTTC; CDR3 protein: CASSEALRGLAGGEQFF
V gene: TRBV7-9; J gene: TRBJ2-1; D gene: NA; clone size: once; CDR3 DNA: TGTGCCAGCAGCGGACTCCAGAGCTCCTACAATGAGCAGTTCTTC; CDR3 protein: CASSGLQSSYNEQFF
V gene: TRBV30; J gene: TRBJ2-7; D gene: TRBD2; clone size: NA; CDR3 DNA: TGTGCCTGGCGTACGGGACTAGCTTTCTACGAGCAGTACTTC; CDR3 protein: CAWRTGLAFYEQYF
V gene: TRBV7-9; J gene: TRBJ1-2; D gene: NA; clone size: NA; CDR3 DNA: TGTGCCAGCAGCCTTCCTGGGGGGACTAACTATGGCTACACCTTC; CDR3 protein: CASSLPGGTNYGYTF
V gene: TRBV5-1; J gene: TRBJ1-6; D gene: TRBD1; clone size: NA; CDR3 DNA: TGCGCCAGCAGCCAGCGGGACAGGGCGGGAGATAATTCACCCCTCCACTTT; CDR3 protein: CASSQRDRAGDNSPLHF
V gene: TRBV28; J gene: TRBJ2-7; D gene: NA; clone size: NA; CDR3 DNA: TGTGCCAGCAGTACCGCGGCGGCCATCTCCTACGAGCAGTACTTC; CDR3 protein: CASSTAAAISYEQYF
V gene: TRBV11-2; J gene: TRBJ2-3; D gene: NA; clone size: NA; CDR3 DNA: TGTGCCAGCAGCTTAGATCTGGGAGATACGCAGTATTTT; CDR3 protein: CASSLDLGDTQYF
V gene: TRBV29-1; J gene: TRBJ1-1; D gene: NA; clone size: NA; CDR3 DNA: TGCAGCGTTGTCGGGGGCCACACTGAAGCTTTCTTT; CDR3 protein: CSVVGGHTEAFF
V gene: TRBV30; J gene: TRBJ1-1; D gene: NA; clone size: few; CDR3 DNA: TGTGCCTCGGGGACGGGTGAAGCTTTCTTT; CDR3 protein: CASGTGEAFF
V gene: TRBV4-1; J gene: TRBJ2-2; D gene: NA; clone size: NA; CDR3 DNA: TGCGCCAGCAGCCTACATACGGGAGCCGGGGAGCTGTTTTTT; CDR3 protein: CASSLHTGAGELFF
V gene: TRBV9; J gene: TRBJ2-3; D gene: TRBD2; clone size: once; CDR3 DNA: TGTGCCAGCAGCGTAGGCCCCGGGGGGGCCATAGATACGCAGTATTTT; CDR3 protein: CASSVGPGGAIDTQYF
V gene: TRBV4-2; J gene: TRBJ2-7; D gene: NA; clone size: NA; CDR3 DNA: TGTGCCAGCAGCCAAGATGCGGTTCGACAGGCACAATCATTC; CDR3 protein: CASSQDAVRQAQSF
V gene: TRBV4-1; J gene: TRBJ1-3; D gene: NA; clone size: NA; CDR3 DNA: TGCGCCAGCAGCCCAAACGGGCAGGGGACAGGAAACACCATATATTTT; CDR3 protein: CASSPNGQGTGNTIYF
V gene: TRBV11-2; J gene: TRBJ2-3; D gene: NA; clone size: NA; CDR3 DNA: TGTGCCAGCAGCTTCGGCGGATTTGGCACAGATACGCAGTATTTT; CDR3 protein: CASSFGGFGTDTQYF
V gene: TRBV29-1; J gene: TRBJ2-5; D gene: NA; clone size: once; CDR3 DNA: TGCAGCGTTCTCGCCCCAGAGCTTCAAGAGACCCAGTACTTC; CDR3 protein: CSVLAPELQETQYF
V gene: TRBV7-3; J gene: TRBJ2-3; D gene: NA; clone size: NA; CDR3 DNA: TGTGCCAGCAGCCCCCTCCCCGCAGATACGCAGTATTTT; CDR3 protein: CASSPLPADTQYF
V gene: TRBV12-3/TRBV12-4; J gene: TRBJ2-5; D gene: NA; clone size: NA; CDR3 DNA: TGTGCCAGCAGTTTATCCTATCAAGAGACCCAGTACTTC; CDR3 protein: CASSLSYQETQYF
V gene: TRBV5-1; J gene: TRBJ2-5; D gene: TRBD2; clone size: NA; CDR3 DNA: TGCGCCAGCAGCGTCTTGACTAGCGGGGGAGGAGAGACCCAGTACTTC; CDR3 protein: CASSVLTSGGGETQYF
V gene: TRBV11-2; J gene: TRBJ2-5; D gene: NA; clone size: NA; CDR3 DNA: TGTGCCAGCAGCTCCTCTTGGGAGACCCAGTACTTC; CDR3 protein: CASSSSWETQYF
V gene: TRBV27; J gene: TRBJ2-7; D gene: NA; clone size: NA; CDR3 DNA: TGTGCCAGCAGTTCGGGCCGAGACGAGCAGTACTTC; CDR3 protein: CASSSGRDEQYF
V gene: TRBV4-1; J gene: TRBJ1-1; D gene: TRBD1; clone size: NA; CDR3 DNA: TGCGCCAGCAGCCAAGGGGGACAGGTACTCACTGAAGCTTTCTTT; CDR3 protein: CASSQGGQVLTEAFF
V gene: TRBV5-1; J gene: TRBJ1-5; D gene: TRBD1; clone size: NA; CDR3 DNA: TGCGCCAGCAGCTTCGGACAGGGTGGGCAGCCCCAGCATTTT; CDR3 protein: CASSFGQGGQPQHF
V gene: TRBV7-2; J gene: TRBJ1-1; D gene: NA; clone size: NA; CDR3 DNA: TGTGCCAGCACCATCTGGAACACTGAAGCTTTCTTT; CDR3 protein: CASTIWNTEAFF
V gene: TRBV18; J gene: TRBJ1-5; D gene: NA; clone size: NA; CDR3 DNA: TGTGCCAGCTCACCACCTGGTGGGCAGCCCCAGCATTTT; CDR3 protein: CASSPPGGQPQHF
V gene: TRBV28; J gene: TRBJ2-7; D gene: NA; clone size: NA; CDR3 DNA: TGTGCCAGCAGTTCCGGCGCTCCCGAGCAGTACTTC; CDR3 protein: CASSSGAPEQYF
V gene: TRBV6-1; J gene: TRBJ1-2; D gene: NA; clone size: few; CDR3 DNA: TGTGCCAGCAGCATCCAGGGGTATGGCTACACCTTC; CDR3 protein: CASSIQGYGYTF
V gene: TRBV5-4; J gene: TRBJ2-2; D gene: TRBD2; clone size: NA; CDR3 DNA: TGTGCCAGCAGCTGGACTAGCGGGGAAACCGGGGAGCTGTTTTTT; CDR3 protein: CASSWTSGETGELFF
V gene: TRBV29-1; J gene: TRBJ2-5; D gene: NA; clone size: NA; CDR3 DNA: TGCAGCGTTGAAGAAGGAATGGGCAGGCCGAAGTACTTC; CDR3 protein: CSVEEGMGRPKYF
V gene: TRBV15; J gene: TRBJ2-3; D gene: NA; clone size: NA; CDR3 DNA: TGTGCCACCAGCAGAGATTGGTCGGGAGCCACAGATACGCAGTATTTT; CDR3 protein: CATSRDWSGATDTQYF
V gene: TRBV27; J gene: TRBJ1-2; D gene: NA; clone size: NA; CDR3 DNA: TGTGCCAGCAGTCCCGGGTACCGCGGAGGCTACACCTTC; CDR3 protein: CASSPGYRGGYTF
V gene: TRBV29-1; J gene: TRBJ2-1; D gene: TRBD1; clone size: NA; CDR3 DNA: TGCAGCGTGGACAGGGGTTACAATGAGCAGTTCTTC; CDR3 protein: CSVDRGYNEQFF
V gene: TRBV3-1; J gene: TRBJ2-7; D gene: TRBD1; clone size: NA; CDR3 DNA: TGTGCCAGCAGCCAAGGACAGGGATCCCACGAGCAGTACTTC; CDR3 protein: CASSQGQGSHEQYF
V gene: TRBV19; J gene: TRBJ2-5; D gene: NA; clone size: NA; CDR3 DNA: TGTGCCAGTAGTATTACTACCAAGGATACGACCCAGTACTTC; CDR3 protein: CASSITTKDTTQYF
V gene: TRBV6-5; J gene: TRBJ1-1; D gene: NA; clone size: NA; CDR3 DNA: TGTGCCAGCAGTTTCAGCCCGAGCACTGAAGCTTTCTTT; CDR3 protein: CASSFSPSTEAFF
V gene: TRBV20-1; J gene: TRBJ2-5; D gene: NA; clone size: NA; CDR3 DNA: TGCAGTGCCAGTACTCCGGGGGCAGAGACCCAGTACTTC; CDR3 protein: CSASTPGAETQYF
V gene: TRBV6-5; J gene: TRBJ2-7; D gene: TRBD1; clone size: NA; CDR3 DNA: TGTGCCAGCAGTCCCGACAGGGTTGGTCGACAAGAGCAGTACTTC; CDR3 protein: CASSPDRVGRQEQYF
V gene: TRBV20-1; J gene: TRBJ1-1; D gene: TRBD1; clone size: NA; CDR3 DNA: TGCAGTGCTAACCTAATTTTGACAGGGAGAGAGACTGAAGCTTTCTTT; CDR3 protein: CSANLILTGRETEAFF
V gene: TRBV20-1; J gene: TRBJ1-2; D gene: NA; clone size: NA; CDR3 DNA: TGCAGTGCTAGCCCCGACTTGGGCTACACCTTC; CDR3 protein: CSASPDLGYTF
V gene: TRBV20-1; J gene: TRBJ2-3; D gene: NA; clone size: NA; CDR3 DNA: TGCAGTGCCGAGAGTTCTGGCACAGATACGCAGTATTTT; CDR3 protein: CSAESSGTDTQYF
V gene: TRBV30; J gene: TRBJ1-5; D gene: TRBD1; clone size: NA; CDR3 DNA: TGTGCCTGGAGTACTGGGGCGTGGACAGGGGAAGGGCAGCCCCAGCATTTT; CDR3 protein: CAWSTGAWTGEGQPQHF
V gene: TRBV3-1; J gene: TRBJ1-4; D gene: NA; clone size: once; CDR3 DNA: TGTGCCAGCAGCCATCAGACGAATGAAAAACTGTTTTTT; CDR3 protein: CASSHQTNEKLFF
V gene: TRBV30; J gene: TRBJ1-1; D gene: NA; clone size: NA; CDR3 DNA: TGTGCCTGGAGTGGGGACACTGAAGCTTTCTTT; CDR3 protein: CAWSGDTEAFF
V gene: TRBV6-5; J gene: TRBJ2-7; D gene: NA; clone size: NA; CDR3 DNA: TGTGCCAGCAGTTATACCCCCTACGAGCAGTACTTC; CDR3 protein: CASSYTPYEQYF